This entry describes one T cell receptor beta chain. The antigen is undetermined. Sample treatment: some 19 received Ad26.COV2.S at low or high dose, single or two shots; five or six received placebo; per-sample allocation not given. Day 63 after the first injection of vaccine or placebo was the sampling time. Spike of the Wuhan-strain SARS-CoV-2 was expressed by an Ad26 vector, which formed the vaccine. The data were obtained in a study of Ad26.COV2.S vaccination and SARS-CoV-2 variants. The ends were cut back, 4 bases at V and 4 bases at J, with 13 bases in the middle. The CDR3 has 14 amino acids. Germline V gene lookup returns CDR1 LNHDA and CDR2 SQIVND (reference sequence). Study findings and constraints: Spike-specific TCR breadth in vaccine recipients exceeded that seen in placebo recipients.

The table came from immunoSEQ multiplex PCR; TCRdb's copy has only in-frame clones and leaves some out. The sample has approximately 340,000 clones, approximately 81% seen once. The chain is built from TRBV19 and TRBJ1-2, with D uncertain. The sequenced sample was peripheral blood, obtained in a trial of Ad26.COV2.S vaccine versus placebo. This receptor was identified in a person between 18 and 65 years old who received the Ad26.COV2.S COVID-19 vaccine or a placebo. The CDR3 nucleotides are TGTGCCAGTAGTAATTACAGCACTACCTATGGCTACACCTTC. Encoded protein: CASSNYSTTYGYTF. Drawing the rest from reference TRBV19 and TRBJ1-2, the complete variable domain is DGGITQSPKYLFRKEGQNVTLSCEQNLNHDAMYWYRQDPGQGLRLIYYSQIVNDFQKGDIAEGYSVSREKKESFPLTVTSAQKNPTAFYLCASSNYSTTYGYTFGSGTRLTVV.